This TCR beta chain is drawn from a study of Graves' ophthalmopathy and Graves' hyperthyroidism. Amplified material comprised TCR beta CDR3 regions derived from RNA transcripts. First-round RT-PCR relied on HTBI primers, and a second-round multiplex PCR came next. TCRdb reprocessed the multiplex PCR reads via MiXCR and lists one record per CDR3 protein. The profile shows a few hundred thousand distinct CDR3 sequences, 20% to 25% of them singletons. This clonotype was picked up many times. Stable hyperthyroidism meant no progression to ophthalmopathy within 18 months of follow-up. This receptor was obtained from a woman under 30 with stable Graves' hyperthyroidism. Sequencing was performed on peripheral blood.

The CDR3 loop is CSARGRLAGGPRETQYF. DNA of the CDR3: TGCAGTGCTAGGGGTCGTTTAGCGGGAGGGCCCCGAGAGACCCAGTACTTC. This chain links TRBV20-1 with TRBJ2-5, with 11 nucleotides matching TRBD2. The J segment lost 4 bases and the V segment lost 3 bases, leaving 13 bases of the junction unmatched. This CDR3 region has 17 residues. Germline V gives CDR1 DFQATT, CDR2 SNEGSKA (reference sequence).